Listed here are 28 T cell receptor beta chains from one sample, sequenced in a study of T cells after yellow fever vaccination. TCRdb processed the 5' RACE reads anew with MiXCR; each CDR3 protein has one entry. The repertoire has approximately 300,000 distinct CDR3 sequences, 9.5% to 12% of them found once; the top ten carry 3% to 4%. This material consisted of CD4+ T cells sorted from PBMCs, taken 45 days after the yellow fever booster vaccination. Source of these receptors: a man aged 18 to 30 who received the YFV17D yellow fever vaccine.

This clonotype has only a few counts. The chain carries TRBV6-2 or TRBV6-3 and TRBJ1-5, with 7 nucleotides matching TRBD1. This CDR3 is 15 amino acids long. J lost 7 bases, V lost 0 bases, and 6 bases had no gene match. Germline lookup yields CDR1 MNHEY and CDR2 SVGEGT. The CDR3 nucleotides are TGTGCCAGCAGTTACTCCGGGACAGCGGGACAGCCCCAGCATTTT. This gives the protein CASSYSGTAGQPQHF.

This chain links TRBV7-9 with TRBJ2-7, with a tentative D call TRBD1 (5 bases). The germline gives CDR1 SEHNR, CDR2 FQNEAQ (reference sequence). Trimming took off 5 bases at V and 1 base at J, with 12 bases between the two ends. The CDR3 has 14 amino acids. CDR3 sequence: CASSPPGYSYEQYV. CDR3 sequence (DNA): TGTGCCAGCAGCCCTCCAGGGTATTCCTACGAGCAGTACGTC.

This clonotype was seen at least ten times. This chain joins TRBV9 and TRBJ1-1, with 8 bases matching TRBD1. The germline gives CDR1 SGDLS, CDR2 YYNGEE. Trimming at V came to 4 bases and at J to 5 bases, leaving 13 bases not matched to a gene. The CDR3 is 16 amino acids. CDR3 loop: CASSRLTGASGTEAFF. CDR3 bases: TGTGCCAGCAGCAGGCTGACAGGGGCATCGGGGACTGAAGCTTTCTTT.

The chain uses TRBV4-3 and TRBJ2-3, with 7 bases that match TRBD2. Germline V gives CDR1 LGHNA, CDR2 YSLEER. CDR3 length equals 18 residues. The J segment lost 0 bases and the V segment lost 0 bases, leaving 9 bases of the junction unmatched. CDR3 region: CASSQDRGASGSTDTQYF. CDR3 nucleotide sequence: TGCGCCAGCAGCCAAGATCGAGGAGCTAGCGGTAGCACAGATACGCAGTATTTT.

A few counts support this clonotype. The rearrangement links TRBV28 to TRBJ2-1, with 8 positions matching TRBD1. Trimming removed 8 bases from V and 9 bases from J; junction bases left unmatched: 9. The germline CDR1 and CDR2 sequences are MDHEN and SYDVKM. CDR3 length: 13 amino acids. CDR3 DNA: TGTGCCAGCCTCCAAGCAGGGGGCACTGAGCAGTTCTTC. It yields the protein CASLQAGGTEQFF. Full variable domain (missing parts from reference TRBV28 and TRBJ2-1): DVKVTQSSRYLVKRTGEKVFLECVQDMDHENMFWYRQDPGLGLRLIYFSYDVKMKEKGDIPEGYSVSREKKERFSLILESASTNQTSMYLCASLQAGGTEQFFGPGTRLTVL.

The chain uses TRBV24-1 and TRBJ2-2; a weak D match, TRBD2 (5 bases). CDR3 length: 14 residues. CDR1 is KGHDR and CDR2 is SFDVKD in the germline V gene. Between the trimmed V and J ends, which lost 1 base and 9 bases, there was a span of 11 bases. This chain's CDR3 is CATSDFRGSRELFF. In DNA, the CDR3 is TGTGCCACCAGTGATTTTCGGGGTAGTCGGGAGCTGTTTTTT.

This clonotype was counted at least ten times. The chain uses TRBV6-2 or TRBV6-3 and TRBJ2-7; no clear D gene. The CDR3 sequence is 14 residues long. The ends were cut back, 4 bases at V and 2 bases at J, with 12 bases in the middle. In germline, CDR1 is MNHEY, CDR2 SVGEGT. CDR3 sequence reads: CASSSYMVPYEQYV. In DNA, the CDR3 is TGTGCCAGCAGTTCATACATGGTTCCCTACGAGCAGTACGTC.

This clonotype was recorded a few times. The chain links TRBV18 to TRBJ1-1, with D perhaps TRBD1 (6 bases). Trimming left V 4 bases short and J 6 bases short, with 12 bases between. Germline V gene data show CDR1 as KGHSH and CDR2 as LQKENI. The CDR3 length is 13 residues. This CDR3 is CASSQGVVAEAFF. DNA for the CDR3: TGTGCCAGCTCACAGGGGGTGGTCGCTGAAGCTTTCTTT.

The V gene is TRBV10-3, the J gene TRBJ2-3; no clear D. Trimming cost V 5 bases and J 1 base, with 4 bases left between them. The CDR3 has 12 amino acids. CDR1 is ENHRY and CDR2 is SYGVKD in the germline V gene. The CDR3 DNA is TGTGCCATCAGTTCACGCACAGATACGCAGTATTTT. This codes for CAISSRTDTQYF.

CDR3 protein: CASSPGQGHGYTF. The CDR3 bases are TGTGCCAGCAGCCCCGGACAGGGCCATGGCTACACCTTC. V is TRBV7-9 and J is TRBJ1-2; 8 positions match TRBD1. Looked up from germline, CDR1 is SEHNR and CDR2 is FQNEAQ (reference sequence). This CDR3 spans 13 amino acids. After removal of 5 bases from V and 6 bases from J, the junction contained 5 bases not matched to a gene.

This clonotype turned up a few times. J is TRBJ2-5 and V is TRBV5-1; no clear D. The CDR3 totals 13 residues. Germline V lookup: CDR1 SGHRS, CDR2 YFSETQ. V gave up 3 bases and J gave up 5 bases, with 11 bases separating them. The CDR3 nucleotides are TGCGCCAGCAGCTCGGAAACCCTGGAGACCCAGTACTTC. It is translated as CASSSETLETQYF.

In its sample, this clonotype was seen a few times. The chain recombines TRBV20-1 with TRBJ2-3; TRBD2 aligns across 8 bases. The germline V gene encodes CDR1 DFQATT and CDR2 SNEGSKA (reference sequence). The CDR3 extends over 14 amino acids. Germline trimming cut 4 bases from V and 2 bases from J; bases unmatched to any gene: 5. The chain's CDR3 is CSATRGGNTDTQYF. The CDR3 bases are TGCAGTGCTACCCGGGGGGGGAACACAGATACGCAGTATTTT.

This clonotype came up a few times. The chain couples TRBV6-2 or TRBV6-3 to TRBJ2-5; 13 bases line up with TRBD2. V shed 6 bases and J 9 bases; nucleotides not matched to a gene: 7. Germline CDR1 MNHEY, CDR2 SVGEGT. The CDR3 runs 14 residues. The CDR3, as DNA: TGTGCCAGCAGACGGACTAGCGGGGGTTCGGCCCAGTACTTC. Amino acids: CASRRTSGGSAQYF.

V gene TRBV7-2 combines with J gene TRBJ2-5; D uncertain. The CDR3 length is 13 residues. Germline lookup yields CDR1 SGHTA and CDR2 FQGNSA. The V gene lost 2 bases and the J gene lost 5 bases, with 9 bases spanning the gap. DNA for the CDR3: TGTGCCAGCAGCTTATTGTTTGGCGAGACCCAGTACTTC. The encoded protein is CASSLLFGETQYF.

The chain joins TRBV20-1 to TRBJ2-3, with D possibly being TRBD1 or TRBD2 (6 bases each). The CDR3 runs 14 residues. The germline CDR1 and CDR2 sequences are DFQATT and SNEGSKA (reference sequence). Trimming stripped 3 bases from V and 2 bases from J, with 12 bases between. The CDR3 protein is CSASGGLITDTQYF. Here the CDR3 DNA reads TGCAGTGCTAGCGGGGGCCTAATCACAGATACGCAGTATTTT.

This clonotype was recorded many times. This chain connects TRBV7-2 to TRBJ1-3, with unresolved D. The CDR3 is made up of 15 amino acids. Germline CDR1 SGHTA, CDR2 FQGNSA. The V and J ends lost 1 base and 0 bases respectively, with 7 bases between them. The CDR3 coding sequence is TGTGCCAGCAGCTTAGGAGTCCTCTCTGGAAACACCATATATTTT. This translates into CASSLGVLSGNTIYF. Full variable domain (rest looked up from reference TRBV7-2 and TRBJ1-3): GAGVSQSPSNKVTEKGKDVELRCDPISGHTALYWYRQSLGQGLEFLIYFQGNSAPDKSGLPSDRFSAERTGGSVSTLTIQRTQQEDSAVYLCASSLGVLSGNTIYFGEGSWLTVV.

This clonotype was seen more than once but under ten times. V and J are TRBV6-6 and TRBJ2-4; no clear D. Trimming left V 6 bases short and J 7 bases short, with 10 bases between. CDR1 MNHNY and CDR2 SVGAGI come from the germline V gene (reference sequence). The CDR3 is made up of 12 amino acids. The CDR3: CASSPTTNIQYF. CDR3 sequence (DNA): TGTGCCAGCAGCCCCACTACGAACATTCAGTACTTC.

This clonotype has a handful of counts. The V and J genes are TRBV4-2 and TRBJ2-7, with a tentative D call TRBD2 (6 bases). CDR1 is LGHNA and CDR2 is YNFKEQ in the germline V gene. Trimming left V 4 bases short and J 3 bases short, with 10 bases between. The CDR3 totals 13 residues. The CDR3 protein is CASSLEGGYEQYF. The DNA for the CDR3 is TGTGCCAGCAGCCTAGAGGGAGGCTACGAGCAGTACTTC.

This clonotype was counted at least ten times. The chain joins TRBV10-3 to TRBJ1-1; D gene unclear. CDR3 length: 14 residues. Per germline, CDR1 ENHRY and CDR2 SYGVKD. The V and J ends lost 6 bases and 5 bases respectively, with 16 bases between them. Here the CDR3 DNA reads TGTGCCATCAGACAAGGGCCCATGGGGACTGAAGCTTTCTTT. Translation: CAIRQGPMGTEAFF.

The CDR3 sequence is CASSQEPQETQYF. CDR3 coding DNA: TGCGCCAGCAGCCAAGAACCGCAAGAGACCCAGTACTTC. The rearrangement links TRBV4-3 to TRBJ2-5; D uncertain. The CDR3 spans 13 residues. The V gene lost 0 bases and the J gene lost 2 bases, with 4 bases spanning the gap. Germline CDR1 is LGHNA and CDR2 is YSLEER.

The V gene is TRBV3-1, the J gene TRBJ1-1; D is undetermined. CDR3 size: 14 residues. Trimming took 1 base from V and 4 from J, leaving 10 bases between them. The germline V gene encodes CDR1 LGHDT and CDR2 YNNKEL (reference sequence). The CDR3 sequence: CASSQGGSGTEAFF. The CDR3 DNA reads TGTGCCAGCAGCCAAGGAGGGTCAGGCACTGAAGCTTTCTTT.

J is TRBJ1-6 and V is TRBV5-1, with a possible D match to TRBD1 (5 bases). Germline CDR1 SGHRS, CDR2 YFSETQ. This CDR3 spans 17 amino acids. V lost 0 bases and J lost 6, with 16 bases in between. CDR3 nucleotides: TGCGCCAGCAGCTTGGGAATTCGCGCAGGGTTTAATTCACCCCTCCACTTT. Translation gives CASSLGIRAGFNSPLHF.

V is TRBV5-1 and J is TRBJ2-5; perhaps TRBD1 as D (5 bases). The V and J ends lost 4 bases and 1 base respectively, with 11 bases between them. Germline lookup yields CDR1 SGHRS and CDR2 YFSETQ. This CDR3 is 14 amino acids long. The CDR3 DNA reads as TGCGCCAGCAGCGCCACAGGTACCCAAGAGACCCAGTACTTC. Translated, it gives CASSATGTQETQYF.

The rearrangement links TRBV10-3 to TRBJ1-1; no clear D gene. CDR1 is ENHRY, CDR2 SYGVKD, per germline. Trimming stripped 2 bases from V and 4 bases from J, with 14 bases between. The CDR3 is made up of 15 amino acids. The chain's CDR3 is CAISEGLPRSTEAFF. In DNA form, the CDR3 reads TGTGCCATCAGTGAGGGCCTCCCTAGGAGCACTGAAGCTTTCTTT.

The V gene is TRBV6-6, the J gene TRBJ2-2, with a possible D match to TRBD2 (6 bases). CDR1 is MNHNY, CDR2 SVGAGI, per germline (reference sequence). The germline V and J ends were trimmed by 9 bases and 5 bases, with 13 bases remaining between them. This CDR3 is 13 amino acids long. The CDR3 loop is CASRQDYTGELFF. Written as DNA, the CDR3 is TGTGCCAGTCGGCAGGACTATACCGGGGAGCTGTTTTTT.

This clonotype was found many times. V gene TRBV7-9 combines with J gene TRBJ1-1; no firm D call. In germline, CDR1 is SEHNR, CDR2 FQNEAQ (reference sequence). This CDR3 is built from 13 residues. With 5 bases removed from V and 9 bases from J, the gap between germline ends came to 16 bases. The CDR3 region is CASSQEGASQAFF. For the CDR3, the DNA is TGTGCCAGCAGCCAAGAGGGAGCTTCTCAAGCTTTCTTT.

This clonotype was seen many times. This chain links TRBV7-2 with TRBJ1-1; 8 bases match TRBD1. CDR1 is SGHTA, CDR2 FQGNSA, per germline. J was trimmed by 1 base and V by 1 base; bases with no gene match: 2. The CDR3 runs 15 residues. For the CDR3, the DNA is TGTGCCAGCAGCTTAGGTGGGACAGGGAACACTGAAGCTTTCTTT. It yields the protein CASSLGGTGNTEAFF.

This clonotype was recorded at least ten times. This rearrangement joins TRBV6-2 or TRBV6-3 to TRBJ1-4; D ambiguous. CDR1 is MNHEY, CDR2 SVGEGT, per germline. The CDR3 consists of 12 residues. The V end was cut by 6 bases, the J end by 8 bases, with 10 bases between. The CDR3 DNA reads as TGTGCCAGCAGCCGCCAAGGAGAAAAACTGTTTTTT. This sequence encodes CASSRQGEKLFF.